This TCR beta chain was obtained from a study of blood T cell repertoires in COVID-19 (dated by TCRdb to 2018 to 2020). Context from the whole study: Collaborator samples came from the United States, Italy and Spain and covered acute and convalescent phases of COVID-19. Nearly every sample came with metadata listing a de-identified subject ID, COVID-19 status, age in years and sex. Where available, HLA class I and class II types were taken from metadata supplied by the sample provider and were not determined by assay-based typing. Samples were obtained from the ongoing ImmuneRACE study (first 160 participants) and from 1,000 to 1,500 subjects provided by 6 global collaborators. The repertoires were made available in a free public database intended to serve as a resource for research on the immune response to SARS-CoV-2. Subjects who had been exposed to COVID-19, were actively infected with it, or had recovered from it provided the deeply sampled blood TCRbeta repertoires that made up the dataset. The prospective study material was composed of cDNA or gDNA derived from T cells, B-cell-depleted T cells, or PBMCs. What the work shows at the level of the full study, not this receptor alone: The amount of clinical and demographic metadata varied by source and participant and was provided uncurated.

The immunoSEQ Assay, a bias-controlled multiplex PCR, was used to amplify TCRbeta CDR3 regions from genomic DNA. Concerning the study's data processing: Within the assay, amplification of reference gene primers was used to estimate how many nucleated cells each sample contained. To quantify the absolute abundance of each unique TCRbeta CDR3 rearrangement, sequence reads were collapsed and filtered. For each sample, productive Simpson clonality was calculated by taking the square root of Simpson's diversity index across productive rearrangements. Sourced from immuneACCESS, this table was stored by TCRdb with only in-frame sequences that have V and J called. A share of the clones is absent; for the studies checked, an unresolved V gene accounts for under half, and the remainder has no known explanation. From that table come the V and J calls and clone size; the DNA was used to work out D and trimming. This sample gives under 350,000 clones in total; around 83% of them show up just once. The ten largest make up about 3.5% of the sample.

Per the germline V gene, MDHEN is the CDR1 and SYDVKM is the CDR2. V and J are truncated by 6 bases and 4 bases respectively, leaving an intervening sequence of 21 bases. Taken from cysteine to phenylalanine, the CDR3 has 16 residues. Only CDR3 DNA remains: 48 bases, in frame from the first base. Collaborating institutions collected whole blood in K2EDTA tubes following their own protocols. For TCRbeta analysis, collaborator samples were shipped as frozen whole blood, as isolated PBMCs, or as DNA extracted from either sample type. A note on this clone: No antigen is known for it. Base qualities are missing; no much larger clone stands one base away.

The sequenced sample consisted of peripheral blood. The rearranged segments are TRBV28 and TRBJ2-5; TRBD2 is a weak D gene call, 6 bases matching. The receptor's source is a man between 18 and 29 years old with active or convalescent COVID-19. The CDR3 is CASSPAGRPERETQYF. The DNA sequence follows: TGTGCCAGCAGCCCGGCGGGACGCCCCGAGAGAGAGACCCAGTACTTC.